This T cell receptor (beta chain) was profiled in a study of T-cell memory formation after mild COVID-19. Points from the study as a whole: Contracting CD4+ clones lay largely in CM and EM, with CD8+ ones residing in EMRA.

This CDR3 is 16 amino acids long. Per the germline V gene, CDR1 is LGHNA and CDR2 is YSLEER. Losses at the gene ends were 2 bases for V and 5 bases for J; bases not matched to a gene: 5. Note on this clonotype: Its antigen is still unknown.

Employing constant-segment primers, 5'RACE generated TCR alpha and TCR beta cDNA libraries bearing sample barcodes and UMIs. A single record per CDR3 protein comes from TCRdb applying MiXCR to the 5' RACE reads. This sample carries 400,000 to 500,000 distinct CDR3 sequences, more than 15% of them seen once, and the ten largest clones take around a fifth. The clonotype was recovered from a man in his late teens or twenties who had mild COVID-19 (a few samples of this study predate the infection). Cell type and time point are not known. The V gene is TRBV4-3, the J gene TRBJ2-5; TRBD2 matches 13 bases. The specimen sequenced was PBMCs or a T cell subset sorted from them (not recorded which). CDR3 sequence (DNA): TGCGCCAGCAGCCAAACTAGCGGGGGGGCCATTGAGACCCAGTACTTC. Its translation is CASSQTSGGAIETQYF.